This T cell receptor (beta chain) was recovered during a study of T-cell memory formation after mild COVID-19. Study information: TCR clusters largely stayed donor specific.

Study results and caveats: The study found balanced CD4/CD8 in clones contracting day 15 to 85 and a CD4+ lean in later expanders. Contracting clones localized mainly to CM and EM when CD4+ and mainly to EMRA when CD8+.

Via MiXCR, TCRdb re-called the 5' RACE reads, giving one row per CDR3 protein. This table has roughly 450,000 distinct CDR3 sequences, around a sixth appearing once. Germline trimming cut 4 bases from V and 7 bases from J; bases unmatched to any gene: 4. CDR3 length: 13 amino acids. This clonotype was detected ten times or more. Its specificity is not known. Sequencing input: PBMCs or a T cell subset sorted from them (not recorded which). The TCR comes from an adult woman who had mild COVID-19 (a few samples of this study predate the infection). Cell type and time point are not known. This chain uses TRBV12-3 or TRBV12-4 with TRBJ2-1, with 7 bases lining up with TRBD2. In DNA form, the CDR3 reads TGTGCCAGCAGTTATGGGGGGGGAAATGAGCAGTTCTTC. The encoded protein is CASSYGGGNEQFF.